A selection of T cell receptor beta chains follows, all from one sample in a study of shared clonotypes between healthy human individuals. Assay: immunoSEQ multiplex PCR; the TCRdb copy retains only in-frame clones and omits some. Among some 1,100,000 clones, roughly 74% were seen once, and the ten largest hold about 0.52%. The sequencing sample was made of memory CD4+ T cells from PBMCs. These receptors all come from a man younger than 35 in good health. Some clones in this sample may be carry-over from other donors' samples. Each CDR3 is given with its conserved first and last residue. A D gene is named only where the DNA matches it firmly. Only part of the rows carry a size: once, few, many, or a class if the clone is expanded.

D gene	V gene	clone size	J gene	CDR3 protein	CDR3 DNA
TRBD2	TRBV28	.	TRBJ2-1	CASTPPGLAGFLSYNEQFF	TGTGCCAGCACACCACCGGGACTAGCGGGATTTTTGTCCTACAATGAGCAGTTCTTC
TRBD2	TRBV29-1	many	TRBJ2-1	CSAPIRTSGRAYNEQFF	TGCAGCGCCCCAATCAGGACTAGCGGGAGGGCCTACAATGAGCAGTTCTTC
.	TRBV11-2	many	TRBJ1-2	CASSPETGYHGYTF	TGTGCCAGCAGCCCCGAGACAGGTTATCATGGCTACACCTTC
TRBD2	TRBV28	.	TRBJ2-7	CASSSTSGLWEQYF	TGTGCCAGCAGTTCGACTAGCGGGCTTTGGGAGCAGTACTTC
.	TRBV5-1	.	TRBJ2-1	CASSLGPITSYNEQFF	TGCGCCAGCAGCTTGGGACCTATAACCTCCTACAATGAGCAGTTCTTC
TRBD1	TRBV7-9	.	TRBJ2-7	CASSPTGTGTYEQYF	TGTGCCAGCAGCCCGACCGGGACAGGGACCTACGAGCAGTACTTC
.	TRBV19	.	TRBJ2-2	CASSTLSGGGAGELFF	TGTGCCAGTAGTACTTTGTCCGGAGGTGGGGCCGGGGAGCTGTTTTTT
.	TRBV18	.	TRBJ2-3	CASSQAIQSDTQYF	TGTGCCAGCTCACAAGCCATACAATCAGATACGCAGTATTTT
.	TRBV7-2	.	TRBJ2-7	CASRLKTGSYEQYF	TGTGCCAGCAGACTTAAGACTGGCTCCTACGAGCAGTACTTC
TRBD1	TRBV7-2	once	TRBJ2-7	CASSGRTGAGYEQYF	TGTGCCAGCAGCGGGAGGACAGGGGCTGGTTACGAGCAGTACTTC
TRBD1	TRBV28	.	TRBJ2-5	CASSLSGGLGPQETQYF	TGTGCCAGCAGTTTATCAGGGGGTCTGGGGCCTCAAGAGACCCAGTACTTC
TRBD1	TRBV7-2	.	TRBJ1-3	CASSLPRTGAGNTIYF	TGTGCCAGCAGCTTGCCCCGGACAGGGGCTGGAAACACCATATATTTT
.	TRBV6-6	many	TRBJ2-1	CASSSHLTDGEQFF	TGTGCCAGCAGTTCCCATCTGACGGACGGTGAGCAGTTCTTC
.	TRBV5-8	.	TRBJ2-1	CASSLKGSSYNEQFF	TGTGCCAGCAGCTTGAAGGGCTCCTCCTACAATGAGCAGTTCTTC
.	TRBV7-8	.	TRBJ1-2	CASSLEGLGGYTF	TGTGCCAGCAGCTTAGAAGGGCTGGGAGGCTACACCTTC
TRBD1	TRBV6-5	few	TRBJ1-5	CASSRQGVNQPQHF	TGTGCCAGCAGCCGACAGGGGGTGAATCAGCCCCAGCATTTT
.	TRBV30	few	TRBJ1-2	CAWSYNTQGGYGYTF	TGTGCCTGGAGTTACAACACACAGGGTGGCTATGGCTACACCTTC
TRBD1	TRBV5-4	.	TRBJ2-2	CASSRDRAATGELFF	TGTGCCAGCAGCCGGGACAGGGCGGCCACCGGGGAGCTGTTTTTT
TRBD2	TRBV11-3	.	TRBJ2-7	CASSLSGTSEDEQYF	TGTGCCAGCAGCTTGTCCGGGACTAGCGAAGACGAGCAGTACTTC
TRBD2	TRBV5-4	once	TRBJ2-5	CASSLAAGGETQYF	TGTGCCAGCAGCTTGGCCGCGGGAGGAGAGACCCAGTACTTC
.	TRBV11-3	.	TRBJ2-1	CASSLGGPTKNEQFF	TGTGCCAGCAGCTTAGGTGGCCCCACAAAAAATGAGCAGTTCTTC
TRBD2	TRBV5-4	once	TRBJ2-3	CASSLWLAGTDTQYF	TGTGCCAGCAGCTTGTGGCTAGCGGGCACAGATACGCAGTATTTT
.	TRBV2	.	TRBJ2-2	CASTGEAATGELFF	TGTGCCAGCACGGGGGAGGCGGCCACCGGGGAGCTGTTTTTT
.	TRBV30	.	TRBJ1-2	CAWSGEIGGEGYGYTF	TGTGCCTGGAGTGGGGAAATAGGGGGTGAGGGCTATGGCTACACCTTC
TRBD2	TRBV4-1	.	TRBJ2-3	CASSQERLAGTDTQYF	TGCGCCAGCAGCCAAGAGAGACTAGCGGGGACAGATACGCAGTATTTT